This TCR beta chain was obtained from a study of response to subunit inactivated influenza vaccine. Findings of the study overall: New T cells are recruited in small numbers by each seasonal influenza vaccination, according to the authors' suggestion.

This clonotype occurred many times. Its target is not known. The CDR3 loop spans 16 amino acids. Trimming left V 2 bases short and J 5 bases short, with 19 bases between. Germline V CDR1 and CDR2: SEHNR, FQNEAQ (reference sequence). Each CDR3 protein gets one entry after TCRdb re-called the RT-PCR reads with MiXCR. The top ten clones hold approximately 24% of a sample with about 190,000 distinct CDR3 sequences, around 15% of them seen once. The chain couples TRBV7-9 to TRBJ2-7; D is possibly TRBD1 or TRBD2 (5 bases each). The clonotype comes from a man aged 45-60 years who received an inactivated influenza vaccine. The input for sequencing was CD8+ T cells sorted from PBMCs, taken more than 4 days after vaccination. CDR3 in DNA: TGTGCCAGCAGCTTATTGGGGACGGCCGACCCCCACGAGCAGTACTTC. Its protein is CASSLLGTADPHEQYF.